The sequence of this TCR beta chain was determined in a study of blood T cell repertoires in COVID-19. Looking at the study overall: From the United States, Italy and Spain came samples of acute and convalescent COVID-19. The analysed material was cDNA or gDNA that came from T cells, B-cell-depleted T cells, or PBMCs.

How the authors handled the data: Reference gene primer amplification yielded estimated nucleated cell counts. Measured with immunoSEQ multiplex PCR; TCRdb has only the in-frame clones, and not every one. V, J and clone size reflect that table, while D and trimming were determined from the DNA. Among about 83,000 clones listed, around 86% were seen once. This clone was observed a single time. The CDR3 runs to 15 residues. Looked up from germline, CDR1 is SGDLS and CDR2 is YYNGEE. Trimming cost V 4 bases and J 5 bases; bases outside gene matches: 10. The receptor was isolated from an elderly man with active or convalescent COVID-19. This chain connects TRBV9 to TRBJ2-5; 8 nucleotides match TRBD1. Sequences were obtained from peripheral blood. CDR3 DNA sequence: TGTGCCAGCAGCCCCCGGACAGGGAATATGGAGACCCAGTACTTC. It translates to CASSPRTGNMETQYF.